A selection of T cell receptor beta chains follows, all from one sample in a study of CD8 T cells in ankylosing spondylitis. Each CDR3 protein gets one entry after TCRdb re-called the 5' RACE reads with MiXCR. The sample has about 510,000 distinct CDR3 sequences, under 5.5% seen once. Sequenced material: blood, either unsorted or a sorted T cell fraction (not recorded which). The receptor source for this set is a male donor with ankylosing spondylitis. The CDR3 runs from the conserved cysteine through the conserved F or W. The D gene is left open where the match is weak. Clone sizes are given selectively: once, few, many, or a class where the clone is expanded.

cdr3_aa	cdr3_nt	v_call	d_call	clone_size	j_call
CSSRVARAAEQFF	TGCAGTTCCAGAGTAGCCCGGGCGGCGGAGCAGTTCTTC	TRBV20-1	-	many	TRBJ2-1
CASSNIFGGGQETQYF	TGTGCCAGCAGCAATATCTTTGGCGGGGGGCAGGAGACCCAGTACTTC	TRBV7-2	TRBD2	many	TRBJ2-5
CASSLGNRAGGNTEAFF	TGCGCCAGCAGCTTGGGTAATCGAGCCGGAGGGAACACTGAAGCTTTCTTT	TRBV5-1	-	many	TRBJ1-1
CASSRRGAGPSTDTQYF	TGTGCCAGCAGTCGCCGTGGGGCGGGTCCTAGCACAGATACGCAGTATTTT	TRBV6-1	-	-	TRBJ2-3
CASSLWAGSNTGELFF	TGCGCCAGCAGCTTGTGGGCAGGGTCTAACACCGGGGAGCTGTTTTTT	TRBV5-1	-	-	TRBJ2-2
CATSDSGQGDHEQYF	TGTGCCACCAGTGATTCAGGACAGGGGGACCACGAGCAGTACTTC	TRBV24-1	TRBD1	-	TRBJ2-7
CASSPSGPADEQFF	TGTGCTAGCAGCCCAAGTGGCCCCGCGGATGAGCAGTTCTTC	TRBV7-7	-	few	TRBJ2-1
CASSQTYLTQTPYEQYF	TGCGCCAGCAGCCAAACCTACCTGACACAGACTCCCTACGAGCAGTACTTC	TRBV4-3	-	many	TRBJ2-7
CASSPVGRGETQYF	TGTGCCAGCAGCCCGGTGGGACGAGGCGAGACCCAGTACTTC	TRBV5-5	-	many	TRBJ2-5
CASSVSRGPTYEQYF	TGCGCCAGCAGCGTTTCACGGGGACCCACCTACGAGCAGTACTTC	TRBV5-1	-	-	TRBJ2-7
CSARDRTGPGSGANVLTF	TGCAGTGCTAGAGACCGGACAGGGCCGGGCTCTGGGGCCAACGTCCTGACTTTC	TRBV20-1	TRBD1	few	TRBJ2-6
CASSGSGRGYEQYF	TGTGCCAGCAGCGGTAGCGGGAGAGGTTACGAGCAGTACTTC	TRBV9	TRBD2	many	TRBJ2-7
CSAATGDEQFF	TGCAGTGCTGCAACAGGGGATGAGCAGTTCTTC	TRBV20-1	TRBD1	many	TRBJ2-1
CASSSDRVVITEAFF	TGTGCCAGCAGCTCGGACAGGGTGGTAATCACTGAAGCTTTCTTT	TRBV7-9	TRBD1	many	TRBJ1-1